This T cell receptor (beta chain) was found in a study of early T cells in non-severe SARS-CoV-2 infection. Study-wide context: With bulk RNA from unsorted whole blood as input, sequencing yielded unpaired chains.

Individual cDNA molecules received unique molecular identifiers. TCRdb processed the 5' RACE reads anew with MiXCR; each CDR3 protein has one entry. The sample lists tens of thousands of distinct CDR3 sequences, about 9.8% occurring once. General study points: CD4 and private specificities were missed by VDJdb matching, which favored anti-spike CD8 responses.

The CDR3 covers 14 residues. Trimming took 2 bases from V and 5 from J, leaving 12 bases between them. Germline CDR1 reads ENHRY; CDR2 reads SYGVKD. Remarks on this clonotype: Its antigen remains unidentified.

The V call is TRBV10-3, the J call TRBJ1-2, with D possibly being TRBD1 (5 bases). The clonotype originates from an adult who was a healthcare worker with PCR-confirmed SARS-CoV-2 infection or an uninfected control (not recorded which). The sample consisted of whole blood. The CDR3, as DNA: TGTGCCATCAGTGAGGGCCAGGGCCTTTATGGCTACACCTTC. Translation gives CAISEGQGLYGYTF.